This TCR beta chain was retrieved from a study of blood T cell repertoires in COVID-19. Study-wide background: Collection of acute and convalescent COVID-19 samples took place in the United States, Italy and Spain.

A few counts support this clone. Enrollment of patients from Seattle took place during active infection, with longitudinal follow-up. Methods used by the authors: Researchers report that nucleated cell counts were estimated from reference gene primer amplification. Assay: immunoSEQ multiplex PCR; the TCRdb copy retains only in-frame clones and omits some. The V and J calls and clone size come from that table; D and trimming were worked out from the DNA. The sample gives approximately 300,000 clones, 90% of which show up once; around 0.98% is in the top ten. The sample consisted of peripheral blood. The origin of this receptor is a woman between 35 and 50 years old with COVID-19, enrolled during active disease.

DNA for the CDR3: TGCGCCAGCAGCCAAGCCCCAGGGGCATCCTTCGGGGAGAACACTGAAGCTTTCTTT. It specifies CASSQAPGASFGENTEAFF. The rearrangement links TRBV4-3 to TRBJ1-1; TRBD1 might be the D (6 bases). The CDR3 is made up of 19 amino acids. Germline V gives CDR1 LGHNA, CDR2 YSLEER. Trimming shortened V by 1 base and J by 1 base, and 22 bases separated the two germline ends.